This T cell receptor beta chain was obtained from a study of blood T cell repertoires in COVID-19. Whole-study context: Specimens from acute and convalescent COVID-19 originated in the United States, Italy and Spain. PBMCs, B-cell-depleted T cells, or T cells were the source of the cDNA or gDNA that made up the material.

Method: immunoSEQ multiplex PCR; TCRdb's copy keeps in-frame clones and lacks some. Here the sample spans some 240,000 clones, about 85% being singletons. The CDR3 runs 15 residues. The ends were cut back, 2 bases at V and 3 bases at J, with 11 bases in the middle. CDR1 is SGHTA, CDR2 FQGNSA, per germline. Sample: PBMCs or T cells enriched from blood (not recorded which). The chain is built from TRBV7-2 and TRBJ2-4; D gene ambiguous. This clonotype originated in a woman aged 45-65 years who had been exposed to COVID-19. The CDR3 spells CASSLPGIGKNIQYF. The CDR3 region has the DNA TGTGCCAGCAGCTTACCGGGTATAGGCAAAAACATTCAGTACTTC.